One and the same sample provided the 20 T cell receptor beta chains below, sequenced in a study of vaccination and CD4 T cells after COVID-19. With the Oncomine TCR Beta short-read assay, DNA from cultured CD4+ T cells was sequenced. From the PCR reads, TCRdb called clonotypes with MiXCR, one entry per CDR3 protein. This repertoire shows 6,000 to 7,000 distinct CDR3 sequences, around half found once; its top ten account for less than 30%. The treatment is: approximately nine-day PBMC culture with coronavirus spike peptide pools or control peptides (ViraFEST assay). The unexposed donor provided CD4+ T cells, which were taken before the COVID-19 pandemic (2011-2018). Antigens of these TCRs are unknown. Sequenced material: CD4+ T cells from blood, cultured in vitro. The receptors derive from a human donor in good health.

The chain has TRBV10-3 and TRBJ2-3; the match to TRBD2 covers 9 bases. The germline gives CDR1 ENHRY, CDR2 SYGVKD. V gave up 2 bases and J gave up 3 bases; unmatched junction bases: 6. The CDR3 spans 16 residues. The CDR3 coding sequence is TGTGCCATCAGTGAGCCGAGCGGGGGGCAAACAGATACGCAGTATTTT. Translated: CAISEPSGGQTDTQYF.

J is TRBJ1-2 and V is TRBV5-1; D is perhaps TRBD1 (6 bases). The V and J ends lost 5 bases and 7 bases respectively, with 15 bases between them. CDR3 length equals 13 residues. Looked up from germline, CDR1 is SGHRS and CDR2 is YFSETQ. CDR3 nucleotides: TGCGCCAGCAGAGGACAGACTTTCTTTGGCTACACCTTC. The encoded protein is CASRGQTFFGYTF.

This chain connects TRBV7-2 to TRBJ1-5; D uncertain. Germline V gene data show CDR1 as SGHTA and CDR2 as FQGNSA. The V end lost 7 bases, the J end lost 7 bases, and 11 bases lay between the germline ends. The CDR3 spans 12 residues. The CDR3 here is CASTLPPQPQHF. DNA for the CDR3: TGTGCCAGCACCCTCCCTCCACAGCCCCAGCATTTT.

The V and J genes are TRBV7-2 and TRBJ2-1, with 10 bases matching TRBD2. J gave up 5 bases and V 5 bases, and 12 bases lay outside the gene matches. This CDR3 is 17 amino acids long. The V gene's germline CDR1 is SGHTA and CDR2 FQGNSA. The CDR3: CASSPAALAGVHNEQFF. Written as DNA, the CDR3 is TGTGCCAGCAGCCCTGCGGCTCTAGCGGGGGTCCACAATGAGCAGTTCTTC.

The chain joins TRBV29-1 to TRBJ1-1, with TRBD1 matching 7 bases. In germline, CDR1 is SQVTM, CDR2 ANQGSEA. The CDR3 totals 12 residues. The ends lost 6 bases at V and 10 bases at J; junction bases unmatched: 11. The CDR3 DNA sequence: TGCAGCGTGCAAAGGGGGCAGGTGGGAGCTTTCTTT. It specifies CSVQRGQVGAFF.

The chain couples TRBV6-1 to TRBJ2-2; 9 bases agree with TRBD2. J lost 9 bases, V lost 4 bases, and 15 bases had no gene match. Germline CDR1 is MNHNS and CDR2 is SASEGT. The CDR3 totals 17 residues. As DNA, the CDR3 is TGTGCCAGCAGTGGGTCCATGGGCGGGGGGGCGCTGCGGGAGCTGTTTTTT. Its translation is CASSGSMGGGALRELFF.

This clonotype appeared a few times. The chain recombines TRBV7-9 with TRBJ1-2; 7 bases map to TRBD1. This CDR3 contains 13 residues. J was trimmed by 6 bases and V by 5 bases; bases with no gene match: 6. Germline CDR1 and CDR2: SEHNR and FQNEAQ (reference sequence). The DNA of the CDR3 is TGTGCCAGCAGCCATAATACAGGGGATGGCTACACCTTC. It translates to CASSHNTGDGYTF.

This clonotype was seen just once. The rearrangement links TRBV27 to TRBJ2-5, with TRBD2 matching over 9 bases. Trimming removed 5 bases from V and 5 bases from J; junction bases left unmatched: 6. The CDR3 has 14 residues. Germline V CDR1 and CDR2: MNHEY, SMNVEV (reference sequence). The CDR3 nucleotides read TGTGCCAGCAGTGGTAGCGGGAGCGGGGAGACCCAGTACTTC. It yields the protein CASSGSGSGETQYF.

This clonotype was seen a handful of times. The genes are TRBV7-9 and TRBJ2-1; 9 bases are shared with TRBD2. Germline assignment: CDR1 SEHNR and CDR2 FQNEAQ (reference sequence). The V and J ends lost 0 bases and 7 bases, in that order; junction bases with no gene match: 7. The CDR3 extends over 16 amino acids. In DNA form, the CDR3 reads TGTGCCAGCAGCTTAGCGGGAGCGGGGGGTCTAAATGAGCAGTTCTTC. As protein: CASSLAGAGGLNEQFF.

The V and J genes are TRBV6-1 and TRBJ1-5; no clear D gene. This CDR3 spans 14 amino acids. CDR1 is MNHNS, CDR2 SASEGT, per germline. Trimming took off 0 bases at V and 0 bases at J, with 3 bases between the two ends. CDR3 loop: CASSEALSNQPQHF. The CDR3 DNA reads TGTGCCAGCAGTGAAGCGCTTAGCAATCAGCCCCAGCATTTT.

A few counts support this clonotype. V gene TRBV6-2 or TRBV6-3 combines with J gene TRBJ2-5, with D unresolved. Trimming removed 2 bases at V and 0 bases at J, with 22 bases between. The germline V gene encodes CDR1 MNHEY and CDR2 SVGEGT. The CDR3 length is 19 residues. The CDR3 here is CASSYGHRRKLGNQETQYF. The DNA for the CDR3 is TGTGCCAGCAGTTACGGTCACCGCAGGAAGTTAGGAAACCAAGAGACCCAGTACTTC.

The chain's CDR3 is CASSSHRDYNQPQHF. Written as DNA, the CDR3 is TGTGCCAGCAGCTCGCACAGGGATTACAATCAGCCCCAGCATTTT. The V call is TRBV7-9, the J call TRBJ1-5; D might be TRBD1 (6 bases). Germline CDR1 reads SEHNR; CDR2 reads FQNEAQ (reference sequence). This CDR3 is built from 15 residues. V gave up 4 bases and J gave up 3 bases, with 13 bases separating them.

The chain carries TRBV12-3 or TRBV12-4 and TRBJ1-1; no clear D gene. The CDR3 is 14 amino acids. Trimming left V 1 base short and J 7 bases short, with 13 bases between. The DNA of the CDR3 is TGTGCCAGCAGTTTAGGCTTTGTCTTCGGTGAAGCTTTCTTT. Protein: CASSLGFVFGEAFF.

This clonotype was recorded a few times. The chain is built from TRBV10-3 and TRBJ2-7, with D maybe TRBD2 (6 bases). Trimming removed 3 bases at V and 0 bases at J, with 9 bases between. The CDR3 is 14 amino acids. In germline, CDR1 is ENHRY, CDR2 SYGVKD. The CDR3 is CAISDGTASYEQYF. In DNA, the CDR3 is TGTGCCATCAGTGATGGGACTGCCTCCTACGAGCAGTACTTC.

This clonotype was recorded a few times. The J gene is TRBJ2-3, the V gene TRBV20-1, with 11 bases matching TRBD2. The V and J ends lost 2 bases and 2 bases, in that order; junction bases with no gene match: 6. Germline-derived CDR1 and CDR2 are DFQATT and SNEGSKA (reference sequence). The length of the CDR3 is 16 residues. Written as DNA, the CDR3 is TGCAGTGCTAGATCCGGGACTAGCGGCCACACAGATACGCAGTATTTT. Its protein product is CSARSGTSGHTDTQYF.

CDR3 sequence: CSARGYSNQPQHF. The CDR3 coding sequence is TGCAGTGCTAGAGGGTATAGCAATCAGCCCCAGCATTTT. The chain is built from TRBV20-1 and TRBJ1-5, with D uncertain. This CDR3 contains 13 residues. Per germline, CDR1 DFQATT and CDR2 SNEGSKA (reference sequence). Trimming removed 1 base at V and 0 bases at J, with 4 bases between.

The rearrangement joins TRBV20-1 to TRBJ1-2; D is unresolved. With 1 base removed from V and 7 bases from J, the gap between germline ends came to 16 bases. This CDR3 contains 14 residues. Germline V gene sequence: CDR1 DFQATT, CDR2 SNEGSKA (reference sequence). The CDR3 here is CSARVAGNYAGYTF. The CDR3 DNA sequence: TGCAGTGCTAGAGTAGCGGGGAACTATGCTGGCTACACCTTC.

The V call is TRBV20-1, the J call TRBJ2-7; 11 positions agree with TRBD2. Unmatched junction bases numbered 7, after V lost 5 bases and J lost 7 bases. The CDR3 is 13 residues long. Germline CDR1 is DFQATT and CDR2 is SNEGSKA (reference sequence). CDR3 amino acids: CSAYSGGDGEQYF. The CDR3, as DNA: TGCAGTGCTTATAGCGGGGGGGACGGAGAGCAGTACTTC.

This clonotype showed up just a few times. This chain connects TRBV4-2 to TRBJ2-1; TRBD2 aligns across 7 bases. Germline V gives CDR1 LGHNA, CDR2 YNFKEQ. V was pared by 2 bases and J by 8 bases, with 18 bases of the junction left unmatched. The CDR3 contains 18 residues. The CDR3 region is CASSQLQSGAGVWDEQFF. CDR3 DNA: TGTGCCAGCAGCCAACTCCAATCTGGGGCGGGAGTTTGGGATGAGCAGTTCTTC.

V and J are TRBV18 and TRBJ2-1, with D unresolved. This CDR3 is 14 amino acids long. Germline V gives CDR1 KGHSH, CDR2 LQKENI. Trimming took off 5 bases at V and 5 bases at J, with 13 bases between the two ends. The CDR3 DNA reads as TGTGCCAGCTCATCCATCGAACAGAACAATGAGCAGTTCTTC. Translation: CASSSIEQNNEQFF.